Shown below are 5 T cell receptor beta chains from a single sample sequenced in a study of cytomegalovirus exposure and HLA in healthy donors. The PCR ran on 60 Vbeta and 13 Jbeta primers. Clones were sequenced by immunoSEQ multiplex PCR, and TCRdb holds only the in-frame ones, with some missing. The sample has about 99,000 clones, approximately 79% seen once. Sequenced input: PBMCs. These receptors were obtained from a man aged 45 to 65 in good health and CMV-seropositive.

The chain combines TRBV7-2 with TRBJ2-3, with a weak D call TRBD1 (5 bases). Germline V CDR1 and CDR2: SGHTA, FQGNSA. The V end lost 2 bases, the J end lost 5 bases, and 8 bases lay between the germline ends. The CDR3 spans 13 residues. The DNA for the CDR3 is TGTGCCAGCAGCTTAAAGGGGTTAGATACGCAGTATTTT. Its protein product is CASSLKGLDTQYF. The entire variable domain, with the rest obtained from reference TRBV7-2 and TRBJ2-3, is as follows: GAGVSQSPSNKVTEKGKDVELRCDPISGHTALYWYRQSLGQGLEFLIYFQGNSAPDKSGLPSDRFSAERTGGSVSTLTIQRTQQEDSAVYLCASSLKGLDTQYFGPGTRLTVL.

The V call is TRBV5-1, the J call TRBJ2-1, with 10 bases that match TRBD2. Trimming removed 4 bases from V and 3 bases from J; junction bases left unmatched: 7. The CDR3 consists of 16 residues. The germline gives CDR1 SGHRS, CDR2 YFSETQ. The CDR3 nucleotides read TGCGCCAGCAGCCAAGGGACTAGCGAGGTCTACAATGAGCAGTTCTTC. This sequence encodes CASSQGTSEVYNEQFF. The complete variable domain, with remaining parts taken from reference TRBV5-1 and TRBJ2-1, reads KAGVTQTPRYLIKTRGQQVTLSCSPISGHRSVSWYQQTPGQGLQFLFEYFSETQRNKGNFPGRFSGRQFSNSRSEMNVSTLELGDSALYLCASSQGTSEVYNEQFFGPGTRLTVL.

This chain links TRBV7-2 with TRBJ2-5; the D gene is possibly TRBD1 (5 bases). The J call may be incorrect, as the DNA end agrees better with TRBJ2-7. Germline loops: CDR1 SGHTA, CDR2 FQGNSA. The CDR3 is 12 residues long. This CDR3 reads CASSSDTYEQYF. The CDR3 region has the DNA TGTGCCAGCAGTTCGGACACCTACGAGCAGTACTTC.

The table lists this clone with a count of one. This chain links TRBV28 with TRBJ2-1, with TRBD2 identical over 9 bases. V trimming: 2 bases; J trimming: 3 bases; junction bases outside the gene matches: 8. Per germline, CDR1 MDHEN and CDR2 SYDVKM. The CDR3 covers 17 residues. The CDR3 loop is CASSLGASGTVYNEQFF. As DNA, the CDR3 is TGTGCCAGCAGTTTAGGTGCTAGCGGGACGGTCTACAATGAGCAGTTCTTC. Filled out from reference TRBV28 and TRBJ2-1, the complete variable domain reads DVKVTQSSRYLVKRTGEKVFLECVQDMDHENMFWYRQDPGLGLRLIYFSYDVKMKEKGDIPEGYSVSREKKERFSLILESASTNQTSMYLCASSLGASGTVYNEQFFGPGTRLTVL.

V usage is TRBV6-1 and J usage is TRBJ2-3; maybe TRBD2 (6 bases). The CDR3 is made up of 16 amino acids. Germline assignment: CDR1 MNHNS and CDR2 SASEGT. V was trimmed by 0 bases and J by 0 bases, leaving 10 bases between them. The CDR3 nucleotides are TGTGCCAGCAGTGAAGCCGGGGGTTCTAGCACAGATACGCAGTATTTT. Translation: CASSEAGGSSTDTQYF.